This T cell receptor beta chain was obtained from a study of blood T cell repertoires in COVID-19. This CDR3 spans 16 amino acids. Germline V CDR1 and CDR2: SNHLY, FYNNEI. The V and J ends lost 3 bases and 0 bases, in that order; junction bases with no gene match: 4. This table comes from immunoSEQ multiplex PCR, and its TCRdb copy is limited to in-frame clones, with some not included. Here the sample spans roughly 250,000 clones, around nine tenths being singletons. The sequenced sample consisted of PBMCs or T cells enriched from blood (not recorded which). This chain joins TRBV2 and TRBJ2-1; 8 nucleotides agree with TRBD2. This receptor was taken from a woman under 30 who had recovered from COVID-19. CDR3 protein: CASSEASGSSYNEQFF. The CDR3 nucleotides read TGTGCCAGCAGTGAGGCCAGCGGGAGCTCCTACAATGAGCAGTTCTTC.